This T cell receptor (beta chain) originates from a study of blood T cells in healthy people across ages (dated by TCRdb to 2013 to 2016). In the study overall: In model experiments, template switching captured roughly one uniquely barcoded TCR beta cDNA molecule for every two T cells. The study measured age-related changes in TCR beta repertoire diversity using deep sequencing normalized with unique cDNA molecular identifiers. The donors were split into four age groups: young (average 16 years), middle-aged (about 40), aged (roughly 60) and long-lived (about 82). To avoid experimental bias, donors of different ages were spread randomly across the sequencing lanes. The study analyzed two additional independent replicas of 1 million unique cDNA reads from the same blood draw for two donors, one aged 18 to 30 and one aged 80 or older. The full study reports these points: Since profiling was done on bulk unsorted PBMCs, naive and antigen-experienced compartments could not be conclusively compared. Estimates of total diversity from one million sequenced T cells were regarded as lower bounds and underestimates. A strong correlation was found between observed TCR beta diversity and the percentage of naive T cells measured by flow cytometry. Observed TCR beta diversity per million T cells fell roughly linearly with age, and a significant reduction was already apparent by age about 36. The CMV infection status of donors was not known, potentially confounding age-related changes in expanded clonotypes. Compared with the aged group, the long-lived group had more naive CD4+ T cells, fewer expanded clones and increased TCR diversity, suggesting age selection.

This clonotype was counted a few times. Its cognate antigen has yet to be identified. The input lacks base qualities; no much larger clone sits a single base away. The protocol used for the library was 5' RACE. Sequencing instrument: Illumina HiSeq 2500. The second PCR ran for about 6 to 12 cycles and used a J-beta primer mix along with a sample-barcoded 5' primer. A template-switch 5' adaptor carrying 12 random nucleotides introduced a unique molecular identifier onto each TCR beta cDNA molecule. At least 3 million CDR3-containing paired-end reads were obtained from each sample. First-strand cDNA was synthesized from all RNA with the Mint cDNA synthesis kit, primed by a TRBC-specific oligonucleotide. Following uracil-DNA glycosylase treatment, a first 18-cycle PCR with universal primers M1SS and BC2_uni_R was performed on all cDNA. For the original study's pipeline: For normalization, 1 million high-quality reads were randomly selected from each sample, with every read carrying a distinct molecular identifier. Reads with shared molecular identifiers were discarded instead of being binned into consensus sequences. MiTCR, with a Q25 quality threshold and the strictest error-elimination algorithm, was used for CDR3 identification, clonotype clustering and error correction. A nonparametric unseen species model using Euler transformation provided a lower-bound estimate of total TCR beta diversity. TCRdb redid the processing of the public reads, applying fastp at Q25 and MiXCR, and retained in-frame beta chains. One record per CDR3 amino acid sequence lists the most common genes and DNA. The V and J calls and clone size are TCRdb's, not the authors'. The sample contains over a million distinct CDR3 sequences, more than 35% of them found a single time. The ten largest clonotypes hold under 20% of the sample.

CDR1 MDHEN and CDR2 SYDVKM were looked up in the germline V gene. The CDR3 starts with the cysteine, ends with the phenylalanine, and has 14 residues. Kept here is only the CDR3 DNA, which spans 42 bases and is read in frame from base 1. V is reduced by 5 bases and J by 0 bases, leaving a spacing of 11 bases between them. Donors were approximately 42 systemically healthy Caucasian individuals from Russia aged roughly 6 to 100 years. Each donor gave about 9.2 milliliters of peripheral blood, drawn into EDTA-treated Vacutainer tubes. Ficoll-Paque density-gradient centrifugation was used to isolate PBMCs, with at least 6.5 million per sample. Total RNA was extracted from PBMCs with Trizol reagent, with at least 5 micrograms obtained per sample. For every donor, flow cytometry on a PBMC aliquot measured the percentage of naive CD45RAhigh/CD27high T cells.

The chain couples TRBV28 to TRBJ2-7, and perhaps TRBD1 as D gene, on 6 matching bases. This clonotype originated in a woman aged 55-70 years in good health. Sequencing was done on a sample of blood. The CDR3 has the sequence CASSVTGVSYEQYF. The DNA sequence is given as TGTGCCAGCAGTGTGACAGGAGTCTCCTACGAGCAGTACTTC.